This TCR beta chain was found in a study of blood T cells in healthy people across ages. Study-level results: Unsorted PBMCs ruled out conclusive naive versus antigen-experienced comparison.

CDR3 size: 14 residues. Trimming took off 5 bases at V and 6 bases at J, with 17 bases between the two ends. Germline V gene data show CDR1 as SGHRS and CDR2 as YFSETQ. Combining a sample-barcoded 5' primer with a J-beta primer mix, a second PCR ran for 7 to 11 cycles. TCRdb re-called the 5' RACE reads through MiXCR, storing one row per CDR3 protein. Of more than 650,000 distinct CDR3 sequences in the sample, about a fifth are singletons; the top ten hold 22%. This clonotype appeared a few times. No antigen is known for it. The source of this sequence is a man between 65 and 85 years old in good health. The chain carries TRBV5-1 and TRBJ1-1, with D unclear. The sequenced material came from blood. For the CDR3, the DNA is TGCGCCAGCAGTCTTGACGGACGAACGTCTGAAGCTTTCTTT. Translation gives CASSLDGRTSEAFF.